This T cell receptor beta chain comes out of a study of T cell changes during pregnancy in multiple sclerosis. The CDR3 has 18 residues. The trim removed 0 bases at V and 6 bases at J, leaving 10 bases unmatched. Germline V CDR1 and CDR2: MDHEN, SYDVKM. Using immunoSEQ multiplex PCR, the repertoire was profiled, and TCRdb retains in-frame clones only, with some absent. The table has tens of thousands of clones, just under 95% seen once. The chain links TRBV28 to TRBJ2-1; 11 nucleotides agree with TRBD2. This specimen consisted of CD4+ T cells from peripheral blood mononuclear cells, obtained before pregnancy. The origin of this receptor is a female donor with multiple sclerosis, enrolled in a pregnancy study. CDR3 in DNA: TGTGCCAGCAGTTTATGGGGCACCGGGACTAGCGGACGCAATGAGCAGTTCTTC. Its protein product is CASSLWGTGTSGRNEQFF.